A single sample gave rise to the 32 T cell receptor beta chains below, sequenced in a study of OX40 agonist ivuxolimab in advanced cancers. The table came from immunoSEQ multiplex PCR; TCRdb's copy has only in-frame clones and leaves some out. Here the sample spans about 100,000 clones, 89% being singletons. The starting material was CD4+ or CD8+ T cells sorted from blood, obtained in a trial of the OX40 agonist ivuxolimab. Receptors originate from an adult with an advanced solid tumor such as melanoma, head and neck, liver or kidney cancer.

The chain combines TRBV2 with TRBJ1-5, with D perhaps matching TRBD1 (6 bases). CDR3 size: 15 residues. Germline values: CDR1 SNHLY, CDR2 FYNNEI. Trimming removed 3 bases from V and 2 bases from J, with 11 bases in between. The CDR3 DNA reads TGTGCCAGCAGTGACCAGGGGTTAGGCAATCAGCCCCAGCATTTT. Protein sequence: CASSDQGLGNQPQHF.

The J gene is TRBJ1-4, the V gene TRBV2; weak D call: TRBD1 (5 bases). This CDR3 region has 15 residues. The V end was cut by 7 bases, the J end by 4 bases, with 16 bases between. The germline gives CDR1 SNHLY, CDR2 FYNNEI. The CDR3 bases are TGTGCCAGCACCTTCGGGGGGGACGGTAATGAAAAACTGTTTTTT. Its protein product is CASTFGGDGNEKLFF.

This chain uses TRBV30 with TRBJ1-5; 8 nucleotides match TRBD1. This CDR3 comprises 14 residues. The V gene end was trimmed by 3 bases and the J gene end by 6 bases; junction bases not matched to a gene: 7. Germline loops: CDR1 GTSNPN, CDR2 SVGIG (reference sequence). The CDR3 nucleotides read TGTGCCTGGAGGGCCCAGGGGGCCGGTCAGCCCCAGCATTTT. Translating gives CAWRAQGAGQPQHF.

V usage is TRBV11-3 and J usage is TRBJ2-3, with 10 bases aligning to TRBD2. CDR3 length equals 19 residues. V shed 1 base, J shed 2 bases, and the junction held 12 bases outside the gene matches. The germline V gene encodes CDR1 SGHNT and CDR2 YENEEA. The CDR3: CASSLGVASGGLSTDTQYF. The CDR3 DNA follows: TGTGCCAGCAGCTTAGGGGTGGCTAGCGGGGGATTGTCCACAGATACGCAGTATTTT.

The gene calls are TRBV7-2 and TRBJ2-7, with 11 nucleotides matching TRBD2. The germline CDR1 and CDR2 sequences are SGHTA and FQGNSA. V shed 4 bases and J 1 base; nucleotides not matched to a gene: 3. The CDR3 has 15 amino acids. CDR3 residues: CASSYTSGGSYEQYF. In DNA form, the CDR3 reads TGTGCCAGCAGCTACACTAGCGGGGGATCCTACGAGCAGTACTTC.

The V and J genes are TRBV19 and TRBJ1-4; D is unresolved. Trimming removed 4 bases from V and 8 bases from J, with 14 bases in between. The CDR3 loop spans 14 amino acids. Germline V gives CDR1 LNHDA, CDR2 SQIVND (reference sequence). The CDR3 sequence: CASSRTVAGEKLFF. The DNA of the CDR3 is TGTGCCAGTAGTAGGACGGTCGCTGGAGAAAAACTGTTTTTT.

The J gene is TRBJ1-2, the V gene TRBV5-4; no definite D call. V gave up 3 bases and J gave up 4 bases, with 10 bases separating them. This CDR3 is built from 13 residues. Per the germline V gene, CDR1 is SGHNT and CDR2 is YYREEE (reference sequence). The CDR3 nucleotides are TGTGCCAGCAGCTCCGGACCGCGCTATGGCTACACCTTC. It is translated as CASSSGPRYGYTF. The full variable domain, in which reference TRBV5-4 and TRBJ1-2 provide the parts outside the CDR3, is ETGVTQSPTHLIKTRGQQVTLRCSSQSGHNTVSWYQQALGQGPQFIFQYYREEENGRGNFPPRFSGLQFPNYSSELNVNALELDDSALYLCASSSGPRYGYTFGSGTRLTVV.

In nucleotides, the CDR3 is TGTGCCAGCACGGGTGGGCGCGGTGGGGAGACCCAGTACTTC. It translates to CASTGGRGGETQYF. V and J are TRBV2 and TRBJ2-5; no clear D gene. The CDR3 length is 14 residues. Germline V gene lookup returns CDR1 SNHLY and CDR2 FYNNEI. V lost 7 bases to trimming and J lost 5 bases, with 17 bases between them.

This clone came up once. V usage is TRBV28 and J usage is TRBJ1-1; no firm D call. V lost 2 bases to trimming and J lost 2 bases, with 3 bases between them. This CDR3 is 12 amino acids long. CDR1 is MDHEN and CDR2 is SYDVKM in the germline V gene. The CDR3 protein is CASSLPNTEAFF. Here the CDR3 DNA reads TGTGCCAGCAGTTTACCTAACACTGAAGCTTTCTTT.

This chain connects TRBV16 to TRBJ2-7; possible D gene TRBD1, 6 bases. The CDR3 length is 13 residues. The germline V gene has CDR1 KGHSY and CDR2 FQNENV. Trimming removed 4 bases at V and 5 bases at J, with 12 bases between. This CDR3 is CASSPQGINEQYF. CDR3 nucleotides: TGTGCCAGCAGCCCGCAGGGGATAAACGAGCAGTACTTC. Drawing the rest from reference TRBV16 and TRBJ2-7, the complete variable domain is GEEVAQTPKHLVRGEGQKAKLYCAPIKGHSYVFWYQQVLKNEFKFLISFQNENVFDETGMPKERFSAKCLPNSPCSLEIQATKLEDSAVYFCASSPQGINEQYFGPGTRLTVT.

CDR3: CASGGGWGAFF. The CDR3 DNA sequence: TGTGCCAGCGGGGGAGGTTGGGGAGCTTTCTTT. This chain links TRBV28 with TRBJ1-1; possible D gene TRBD1, 5 bases. The CDR3 sequence is 11 residues long. Germline assignment: CDR1 MDHEN and CDR2 SYDVKM. V was shortened by 8 bases and J by 10 bases, with 14 bases between the two germline ends.

The rearrangement joins TRBV6-1 to TRBJ2-7; D might be TRBD2 (5 bases). Per germline, CDR1 MNHNS and CDR2 SASEGT. The CDR3 runs to 17 residues. V was cut by 4 bases and J by 3 bases, with 22 bases left in between. The CDR3 loop is CASSGGFSTGFVYEQYF. In DNA form, the CDR3 reads TGTGCCAGCAGTGGAGGGTTCTCCACCGGATTTGTCTACGAGCAGTACTTC.

This rearrangement joins TRBV19 to TRBJ1-2, with TRBD1 matching 9 bases. Germline CDR1 reads LNHDA; CDR2 reads SQIVND (reference sequence). With 4 bases clipped from V and 7 bases from J, the junction kept 10 bases outside the gene matches. The CDR3 has 15 residues. The CDR3 coding sequence is TGTGCCAGTAGTACACTGACCGGGACAGGGTCTGGCTACACCTTC. Its protein product is CASSTLTGTGSGYTF.

V usage is TRBV5-3 and J usage is TRBJ2-7, with D possibly TRBD1 on 5 matching bases. TRBV5-3 carries the ORF label, with uncertain function. V lost 8 bases and J lost 6, with 18 bases in between. This CDR3 contains 13 residues. DNA of the CDR3: TGTGCCAGCCATTCCAGGGAACTCTGCGAGCAGTACTTC. Residues: CASHSRELCEQYF.

The gene calls are TRBV5-5 and TRBJ2-7; D gene ambiguous. The V end was cut by 2 bases, the J end by 0 bases, with 9 bases between. This CDR3 region has 14 residues. The germline V gene has CDR1 SGHKS and CDR2 YYEKEE (reference sequence). CDR3 residues: CASSLSGFSYEQYF. CDR3 nucleotides: TGTGCCAGCAGCTTATCTGGTTTCTCCTACGAGCAGTACTTC.

The chain couples TRBV28 to TRBJ2-7; 9 positions match TRBD1. CDR1 is MDHEN and CDR2 is SYDVKM in the germline V gene. This CDR3 is built from 14 residues. J lost 7 bases, V lost 5 bases, and 9 bases had no gene match. In DNA, the CDR3 is TGTGCCAGCAGTACCGACAGGGGGGTCTGGGAGCAGTACTTC. Its translation is CASSTDRGVWEQYF.

The chain combines TRBV5-1 with TRBJ2-1; no firm D call. Germline-derived CDR1 and CDR2 are SGHRS and YFSETQ. With 4 bases removed from V and 7 bases from J, the gap between germline ends came to 12 bases. CDR3 length: 13 residues. The CDR3 sequence is CASSAVLGNEQFF. The CDR3 DNA reads as TGCGCCAGCAGCGCAGTCTTGGGTAATGAGCAGTTCTTC.

The gene calls are TRBV19 and TRBJ2-2; 9 positions match TRBD1. Trimming cost V 1 base and J 3 bases; bases outside gene matches: 6. The CDR3 sequence is 17 residues long. The germline V gene encodes CDR1 LNHDA and CDR2 SQIVND (reference sequence). The CDR3 sequence is CASSIGPGQGYTGELFF. As DNA, the CDR3 is TGTGCCAGTAGTATAGGCCCAGGACAGGGGTACACCGGGGAGCTGTTTTTT.

This CDR3 reads CASSVGQTGLGNTIYF. Here the CDR3 DNA reads TGTGCCAGCAGTGTCGGACAAACAGGGCTTGGAAACACCATATATTTT. The chain has TRBV2 and TRBJ1-3; weak D call: TRBD1 (6 bases). V lost 4 bases and J lost 3, with 16 bases in between. Germline CDR1 reads SNHLY; CDR2 reads FYNNEI. The CDR3 spans 16 residues.

The V call is TRBV28, the J call TRBJ1-5, with a tentative D call TRBD1 (5 bases). Germline V gene lookup returns CDR1 MDHEN and CDR2 SYDVKM. V was cut by 11 bases and J by 2 bases, with 10 bases left in between. The length of the CDR3 is 12 residues. The CDR3 protein is CAGAAGNQPQHF. The CDR3 bases are TGTGCCGGGGCGGCGGGCAATCAGCCCCAGCATTTT. Supplemented by reference TRBV28 and TRBJ1-5, the full variable domain reads DVKVTQSSRYLVKRTGEKVFLECVQDMDHENMFWYRQDPGLGLRLIYFSYDVKMKEKGDIPEGYSVSREKKERFSLILESASTNQTSMYLCAGAAGNQPQHFGDGTRLSIL.

This chain joins TRBV2 and TRBJ1-5; TRBD1 agrees at 7 bases. Germline CDR1 is SNHLY and CDR2 is FYNNEI. The ends lost 3 bases at V and 1 base at J; junction bases unmatched: 3. This CDR3 comprises 15 residues. CDR3 sequence: CASSEMTGSNQPQHF. The CDR3 nucleotides are TGTGCCAGCAGTGAGATGACAGGGAGCAATCAGCCCCAGCATTTT.

This clone was detected once. The rearrangement uses TRBV6-1 and TRBJ2-7, with 12 positions matching TRBD1. Germline V gene data show CDR1 as MNHNS and CDR2 as SASEGT. The CDR3 has 15 amino acids. The V segment lost 1 base and the J segment 8 bases; nucleotides outside the gene matches: 6. This chain's CDR3 is CASSEGGQGATQQYF. The DNA for the CDR3 is TGTGCCAGCAGTGAAGGGGGACAGGGGGCGACGCAGCAGTACTTC.

The gene calls are TRBV14 and TRBJ2-7; D gene uncertain. Germline lookup yields CDR1 SGHDN and CDR2 FVKESK. The length of the CDR3 is 12 residues. V lost 2 bases, J lost 2 bases, and 4 bases lay in between. CDR3 coding DNA: TGTGCCAGCAGCCAATTGCCCTACGAGCAGTACTTC. Its translation: CASSQLPYEQYF.

This chain links TRBV7-9 with TRBJ2-3, with 10 positions matching TRBD2. Germline values: CDR1 SEHNR, CDR2 FQNEAQ (reference sequence). The CDR3 spans 16 residues. The V gene end was trimmed by 5 bases and the J gene end by 1 base; junction bases not matched to a gene: 6. CDR3 coding DNA: TGTGCCAGCAGCCCCCCCGGACTAGCGGGCACAGATACGCAGTATTTT. It encodes CASSPPGLAGTDTQYF. Together with reference TRBV7-9 and TRBJ2-3, the CDR3 gives the full variable domain: DTGVSQNPRHKITKRGQNVTFRCDPISEHNRLYWYRQTLGQGPEFLTYFQNEAQLEKSRLLSDRFSAERPKGSFSTLEIQRTEQGDSAMYLCASSPPGLAGTDTQYFGPGTRLTVL.

The chain couples TRBV28 to TRBJ2-2; the D is unclear. CDR3 size: 12 residues. Germline V gene sequence: CDR1 MDHEN, CDR2 SYDVKM. Trimming shortened V by 2 bases and J by 6 bases, and 4 bases separated the two germline ends. CDR3 bases: TGTGCCAGCAGTTTAATCGCCGGGGAGCTGTTTTTT. This codes for CASSLIAGELFF.

This sequence joins TRBV25-1 and TRBJ2-4; D remains unclear. V lost 1 base to trimming and J lost 1 base, with 8 bases between them. The V gene's germline CDR1 is MGHDK and CDR2 SYGVNS. The CDR3 length is 15 residues. CDR3 sequence: CASSESLGAKNIQYF. The CDR3 DNA sequence: TGTGCCAGCAGTGAATCCCTGGGGGCCAAAAACATTCAGTACTTC.

The V gene is TRBV6-5, the J gene TRBJ2-2; D is possibly TRBD1 (5 bases). The CDR3 has 13 amino acids. V lost 7 bases and J lost 4, with 10 bases in between. CDR1 MNHEY and CDR2 SVGAGI come from the germline V gene. CDR3 in amino acids: CASTKRGTGELFF. The CDR3, as DNA: TGTGCCAGCACTAAAAGGGGCACCGGGGAGCTGTTTTTT.

The chain is built from TRBV5-6 and TRBJ2-5, with 12 bases aligning to TRBD1. The J segment lost 5 bases and the V segment lost 2 bases, leaving 4 bases of the junction unmatched. CDR1 is SGHDT and CDR2 is YYEEEE in the germline V gene. This CDR3 region has 15 residues. CDR3 protein: CASSLPGQGAETQYF. CDR3 sequence (DNA): TGTGCCAGCAGCTTACCGGGACAGGGGGCGGAGACCCAGTACTTC.

The chain has TRBV14 and TRBJ1-1, with no clear D. The CDR3 runs 17 residues. In germline, CDR1 is SGHDN, CDR2 FVKESK. V lost 0 bases to trimming and J lost 8 bases, with 22 bases between them. The CDR3: CASSQDRSYSGANEAFF. As DNA, the CDR3 is TGTGCCAGCAGCCAAGATAGGTCCTACAGTGGTGCAAACGAAGCTTTCTTT.

The rearrangement joins TRBV28 to TRBJ2-3; D not resolved. CDR1 and CDR2 (germline): MDHEN, SYDVKM. The CDR3 sequence is 12 residues long. V gave up 10 bases and J gave up 2 bases, with 10 bases separating them. Written as DNA, the CDR3 is TGTGCCACCGCCCGGTCCACAGATACGCAGTATTTT. Translating gives CATARSTDTQYF. The full variable domain, completed using reference TRBV28 and TRBJ2-3, is DVKVTQSSRYLVKRTGEKVFLECVQDMDHENMFWYRQDPGLGLRLIYFSYDVKMKEKGDIPEGYSVSREKKERFSLILESASTNQTSMYLCATARSTDTQYFGPGTRLTVL.

This clone was seen more than once but under ten times. For the CDR3, the DNA is TGTGCCAGTAGTATCGAAGTGGAGCGGGGGGGCCATAACGGGGAGCTGTTTTTT. As protein: CASSIEVERGGHNGELFF. The rearrangement joins TRBV19 to TRBJ2-2, with 10 bases fitting TRBD2. The V segment lost 3 bases and the J segment 7 bases; nucleotides outside the gene matches: 14. Germline V lookup: CDR1 LNHDA, CDR2 SQIVND (reference sequence). The CDR3 is made up of 18 amino acids.

The V and J genes are TRBV11-2 and TRBJ2-5; either TRBD1 or TRBD2 may fit D (5 bases each). The CDR3 has 15 residues. The V gene's germline CDR1 is SGHAT and CDR2 FQNNGV. V was pared by 8 bases and J by 2 bases, with 18 bases between. This CDR3 is CASSLVRGPQETQYF. The CDR3 DNA follows: TGTGCCAGCTCCCTTGTGAGGGGACCGCAAGAGACCCAGTACTTC.